The 32 T cell receptor beta chains reported below all come from one sample, sequenced in a study of cytomegalovirus exposure and HLA in healthy donors. It was with 60 Vbeta and 13 Jbeta primers that the PCR ran. The protocol was immunoSEQ multiplex PCR, while the TCRdb copy is restricted to in-frame clones and leaves out a portion. The table shows 90,000 to 130,000 clones, with over 60% occurring only once. The sequencing sample was made of PBMCs. All receptors come from a woman in her twenties or thirties in good health and CMV-seronegative.

The CDR3 loop reads CASRPKSTGELFF. CDR3 DNA sequence: TGTGCCTCGCGGCCCAAAAGCACCGGGGAGCTGTTTTTT. This chain connects TRBV30 to TRBJ2-2; D gene uncertain. Germline V CDR1 and CDR2: GTSNPN, SVGIG (reference sequence). This CDR3 has 13 residues. V gave up 7 bases and J gave up 4 bases, with 13 bases separating them.

This clone was seen only a few times. V is TRBV6-6 and J is TRBJ1-3; no definite D call. CDR3 size: 14 residues. V was clipped by 2 bases and J by 0 bases, with 5 bases between them. Germline assignment: CDR1 MNHNY and CDR2 SVGAGI (reference sequence). CDR3 coding DNA: TGTGCCAGCAGTTACCTCAGCTCTGGAAACACCATATATTTT. This encodes CASSYLSSGNTIYF.

In nucleotides, the CDR3 is TGTGCCAGTAGGCAACAGGTTTATCAGCCCCAGCATTTT. Translated: CASRQQVYQPQHF. The chain carries TRBV19 and TRBJ1-5; D perhaps matches TRBD1 (5 bases). The CDR3 runs 13 residues. The V end was cut by 6 bases, the J end by 5 bases, with 11 bases between. Germline lookup yields CDR1 LNHDA and CDR2 SQIVND (reference sequence).

The chain carries TRBV5-1 and TRBJ2-7; 7 bases map to TRBD2. The CDR3 totals 16 residues. Germline V gives CDR1 SGHRS, CDR2 YFSETQ. After removal of 4 bases from V and 2 bases from J, the junction contained 12 bases not matched to a gene. The CDR3 nucleotides read TGCGCCAGCAGCCCCGGGGGACTACCGAATACCTACGAGCAGTACTTC. Its protein is CASSPGGLPNTYEQYF.

The chain carries TRBV25-1 and TRBJ1-2, with D uncertain. Trimming shortened V by 1 base and J by 6 bases, and 6 bases separated the two germline ends. The CDR3 extends over 12 amino acids. CDR1 is MGHDK, CDR2 SYGVNS, per germline. The CDR3 nucleotides read TGTGCCAGCAGTGAATCGGGAGATGGCTACACCTTC. It encodes CASSESGDGYTF.

CDR3 bases: TGTGCCAGTAGTACCCCGCGTGAGCAGTTCTTC. This translates into CASSTPREQFF. The gene calls are TRBV19 and TRBJ2-1; D not certain. The ends were cut back, 4 bases at V and 9 bases at J, with 7 bases in the middle. This CDR3 contains 11 residues. Germline V CDR1 and CDR2: LNHDA, SQIVND (reference sequence).

This clone was seen more than once but under ten times. The V and J genes are TRBV30 and TRBJ2-3; 8 bases agree with TRBD1. Trimming took 2 bases from V and 9 from J; bases not matched to a gene: 13. Germline V CDR1 and CDR2: GTSNPN, SVGIG (reference sequence). CDR3 length: 15 amino acids. CDR3 in amino acids: CAWSSGTGRLGTQYF. The CDR3 nucleotides read TGTGCCTGGAGTTCCGGGACAGGTCGGTTGGGCACGCAGTATTTT.

This clone was picked up a small number of times. The chain has TRBV7-2 and TRBJ2-2; the match to TRBD1 covers 9 bases. The CDR3 has 15 residues. V was pared by 4 bases and J by 3 bases, with 3 bases of the junction left unmatched. Germline assignment: CDR1 SGHTA and CDR2 FQGNSA. CDR3 nucleotide sequence: TGTGCCAGCAGCTGGGGACAGGGCGACACCGGGGAGCTGTTTTTT. Amino acid sequence: CASSWGQGDTGELFF.

This clone was counted only a few times. The chain is built from TRBV4-1 and TRBJ2-2; D possibly corresponds to TRBD2 (7 bases). V was shortened by 5 bases and J by 0 bases, with 16 bases between the two germline ends. CDR1 is MGHRA and CDR2 is YSYEKL in the germline V gene. The CDR3 length is 17 residues. The CDR3 DNA follows: TGCGCCAGCAGCACTAAAGGGGGGGCCACGAACACCGGGGAGCTGTTTTTT. Translation gives CASSTKGGATNTGELFF.

This clone appeared a few times. V is TRBV5-1 and J is TRBJ2-7, with TRBD2 matching over 14 bases. Per germline, CDR1 SGHRS and CDR2 YFSETQ. The CDR3 spans 16 residues. With V trimmed by 0 bases and J by 4 bases, 3 bases remained unmatched. CDR3 loop: CASSLEGTSGSYEQYF. CDR3 in DNA: TGCGCCAGCAGCTTGGAGGGGACTAGCGGGAGTTACGAGCAGTACTTC. The full variable domain, completed using reference TRBV5-1 and TRBJ2-7, is KAGVTQTPRYLIKTRGQQVTLSCSPISGHRSVSWYQQTPGQGLQFLFEYFSETQRNKGNFPGRFSGRQFSNSRSEMNVSTLELGDSALYLCASSLEGTSGSYEQYFGPGTRLTVT.

The genes are TRBV5-1 and TRBJ1-3; D is possibly TRBD1 (6 bases). Deletions cut 4 bases from V and 3 bases from J, with 14 bases between. The CDR3 length is 15 residues. The germline V gene has CDR1 SGHRS and CDR2 YFSETQ. In DNA form, the CDR3 reads TGCGCCAGCAGCCCTGACAGGCTTTTTGGAAACACCATATATTTT. This sequence encodes CASSPDRLFGNTIYF.

This chain uses TRBV27 with TRBJ2-7; D gene uncertain. Germline lookup yields CDR1 MNHEY and CDR2 SMNVEV (reference sequence). Trimming pared 5 bases from V and 6 bases from J, leaving 14 bases between. CDR3 length: 13 amino acids. The CDR3 spells CASSAVGWSEQYF. DNA of the CDR3: TGTGCCAGCAGTGCTGTGGGTTGGAGCGAGCAGTACTTC.

This rearrangement joins TRBV7-6 to TRBJ2-1; a weak D match, TRBD1 (6 bases). Germline-derived CDR1 and CDR2 are SGHVS and FNYEAQ. V was pared by 1 base and J by 10 bases, with 14 bases between. The CDR3 contains 14 residues. This CDR3 reads CASSLVTGLREQFF. The DNA for the CDR3 is TGTGCCAGCAGCTTAGTTACAGGGTTGAGGGAGCAGTTCTTC.

The chain has TRBV2 and TRBJ2-7; 13 nucleotides align to TRBD2. The ends lost 4 bases at V and 4 bases at J; junction bases unmatched: 4. In germline, CDR1 is SNHLY, CDR2 FYNNEI. This CDR3 contains 15 residues. CDR3 protein: CASSARTSGRYEQYF. The CDR3 DNA is TGTGCCAGCAGTGCCCGGACTAGCGGGAGATACGAGCAGTACTTC.

The chain uses TRBV27 and TRBJ1-2; D is undetermined. The V end lost 9 bases, the J end lost 2 bases, and 13 bases lay between the germline ends. The CDR3 sequence is 13 residues long. In germline, CDR1 is MNHEY, CDR2 SMNVEV (reference sequence). CDR3 sequence reads: CASTISPNYGYTF. DNA for the CDR3: TGTGCCAGTACTATAAGTCCAAACTATGGCTACACCTTC.

This clone was counted only a few times. The chain employs TRBV5-4 and TRBJ2-1, with TRBD2 matching over 12 bases. The ends lost 1 base at V and 8 bases at J; junction bases unmatched: 7. The CDR3 covers 16 residues. Looked up from germline, CDR1 is SGHNT and CDR2 is YYREEE (reference sequence). The CDR3 nucleotides are TGTGCCAGCAGCTTGAGACTAGCGGGAGTAGCCGATGAGCAGTTCTTC. This gives the protein CASSLRLAGVADEQFF.

This clone has more than one count but fewer than ten. The CDR3 loop is CASSYLLNTEAFF. The CDR3 region has the DNA TGTGCCAGCAGTTATCTCCTAAACACTGAAGCTTTCTTT. The V call is TRBV6-1, the J call TRBJ1-1, with D unresolved. Trimming pared 5 bases from V and 2 bases from J, leaving 9 bases between. The CDR3 length is 13 residues. In germline, CDR1 is MNHNS, CDR2 SASEGT.

This clone occurred once. The chain uses TRBV7-9 and TRBJ1-4; 7 positions agree with TRBD1. This CDR3 has 16 residues. J gave up 5 bases and V 5 bases, and 11 bases lay outside the gene matches. Looked up from germline, CDR1 is SEHNR and CDR2 is FQNEAQ (reference sequence). The CDR3 nucleotides read TGTGCCAGCAGCCACATGACGGGACAGCGGAATGAAAAACTGTTTTTT. Amino acids: CASSHMTGQRNEKLFF.

The chain has TRBV4-3 and TRBJ2-5, with TRBD1 matching over 10 bases. This CDR3 has 15 amino acids. Unmatched junction bases numbered 4, after V lost 1 base and J lost 5 bases. Germline lookup yields CDR1 LGHNA and CDR2 YSLEER. DNA of the CDR3: TGCGCCAGCAGCCAAGTGGGACAGGGGCGCGAGACCCAGTACTTC. Its translation: CASSQVGQGRETQYF.

This chain links TRBV19 with TRBJ2-1, with D unclear. The CDR3 extends over 15 amino acids. Trimming stripped 4 bases from V and 0 bases from J, with 10 bases between. Germline loops: CDR1 LNHDA, CDR2 SQIVND (reference sequence). The CDR3 reads CASSTTYSSYNEQFF. The DNA of the CDR3 is TGTGCCAGTAGTACGACTTATAGCTCCTACAATGAGCAGTTCTTC.

The rearrangement links TRBV6-1 to TRBJ2-7, with TRBD1 matching over 7 bases. Germline V CDR1 and CDR2: MNHNS, SASEGT. J gave up 3 bases and V 1 base, and 3 bases lay outside the gene matches. This CDR3 comprises 14 residues. Here the CDR3 DNA reads TGTGCCAGCAGTGAAGGACAGGGCGGCTACGAGCAGTACTTC. Amino acids: CASSEGQGGYEQYF.

The chain couples TRBV9 to TRBJ2-7; TRBD2 agrees at 9 bases. With 3 bases clipped from V and 1 base from J, the junction kept 5 bases outside the gene matches. The CDR3 has 15 amino acids. Per the germline V gene, CDR1 is SGDLS and CDR2 is YYNGEE. This CDR3 is CASSGRLADSYEQYF. The CDR3 DNA reads TGTGCCAGCAGCGGGAGACTAGCGGATTCCTACGAGCAGTACTTC.

The rearrangement uses TRBV5-8 and TRBJ2-7; D unresolved. Germline lookup yields CDR1 SGHTS and CDR2 YDEGEE. This CDR3 spans 12 amino acids. Trimming removed 4 bases at V and 3 bases at J, with 8 bases between. CDR3 coding DNA: TGTGCCAGCAGCCGCAGTTACTACGAGCAGTACTTC. Protein product: CASSRSYYEQYF.

The chain uses TRBV6-1 and TRBJ1-2; the D is unclear. The CDR3 extends over 12 amino acids. The ends were cut back, 0 bases at V and 5 bases at J, with 4 bases in the middle. Germline CDR1 is MNHNS and CDR2 is SASEGT. DNA for the CDR3: TGTGCCAGCAGTGAAGCGAGGTATGGCTACACCTTC. Translated: CASSEARYGYTF.

The rearrangement links TRBV6-1 to TRBJ2-5; a possible D gene is TRBD2 (5 bases). CDR1 and CDR2 from the germline V gene are MNHNS and SASEGT. The CDR3 extends over 11 amino acids. The CDR3 spells CGTRVQETQYF. In DNA, the CDR3 is TGTGGCACGCGGGTACAAGAGACCCAGTACTTC.

The V gene is TRBV5-1, the J gene TRBJ1-4; TRBD1 matches at 9 bases. The J segment lost 6 bases and the V segment lost 1 base, leaving 4 bases of the junction unmatched. CDR1 and CDR2 (germline): SGHRS, YFSETQ. This CDR3 has 15 residues. The CDR3: CASSLSGQGDEKLFF. CDR3 nucleotides: TGCGCCAGCAGCTTGTCGGGACAGGGTGATGAAAAACTGTTTTTT.

This clone was counted between two and nine times. The chain recombines TRBV2 with TRBJ2-5; D not resolved. V gave up 6 bases and J gave up 5 bases, with 7 bases separating them. The CDR3 is 11 residues long. The germline gives CDR1 SNHLY, CDR2 FYNNEI. CDR3: CASSLGETQYF. The CDR3 DNA reads TGTGCCAGCAGCCTCGGGGAGACCCAGTACTTC.

CDR3 sequence: CASSSKTSGNNEQFF. The CDR3 DNA reads as TGTGCCAGCAGTTCAAAGACTAGCGGGAACAATGAGCAGTTCTTC. This sequence joins TRBV2 and TRBJ2-1; 11 nucleotides match TRBD2. CDR3 length: 15 amino acids. The V gene end was trimmed by 5 bases and the J gene end by 5 bases; junction bases not matched to a gene: 5. CDR1 is SNHLY and CDR2 is FYNNEI in the germline V gene.

The J gene is TRBJ2-7, the V gene TRBV28; perhaps TRBD1 as D (6 bases). V was pared by 4 bases and J by 1 base, with 8 bases between. This CDR3 has 13 residues. Germline values: CDR1 MDHEN, CDR2 SYDVKM. The DNA for the CDR3 is TGTGCCAGCAGTTACAGGGTGTCCTACGAGCAGTACTTC. This encodes CASSYRVSYEQYF.

V gene TRBV23-1 combines with J gene TRBJ1-1; TRBD1 might be the D (5 bases). TRBV23-1 is placed among ORFs of uncertain function. The V and J ends lost 2 bases and 5 bases respectively, with 15 bases between them. The CDR3 runs 15 residues. The CDR3 protein is CASSQPEQGRTEAFF. The CDR3 nucleotides read TGCGCCAGCAGTCAACCAGAGCAGGGAAGGACTGAAGCTTTCTTT.

The chain joins TRBV28 to TRBJ1-2, with 8 bases aligning to TRBD1. Per germline, CDR1 MDHEN and CDR2 SYDVKM. The CDR3 is 18 residues long. The J segment lost 7 bases and the V segment lost 2 bases, leaving 18 bases of the junction unmatched. CDR3 in amino acids: CASSLPQGAGGRKSGYTF. The CDR3 DNA follows: TGTGCCAGCAGTTTACCCCAGGGGGCAGGGGGGCGCAAGAGTGGCTACACCTTC.

The CDR3 sequence is CASRGGAGSSYNEQFF. CDR3 bases: TGTGCCAGTAGGGGGGGAGCGGGGAGCTCCTACAATGAGCAGTTCTTC. This chain joins TRBV19 and TRBJ2-1; 7 nucleotides agree with TRBD2. CDR1 LNHDA and CDR2 SQIVND come from the germline V gene (reference sequence). V was clipped by 6 bases and J by 0 bases; unmatched bases: 8. The length of the CDR3 is 16 residues.